This T cell receptor (beta chain) was sequenced during a study of T cells expressing NK-cell markers. At the level of the study: Seven HCMV-seropositive donors and one seronegative donor made up the eight sequenced donors. Study results and limitations: No clear determination of HCMV specificity was made for expanded NKG2C+ T cell clones.

About this clonotype: Its antigen is not identified.

CDR3 length equals 16 residues. The germline V gene has CDR1 SGHRS and CDR2 YFSETQ. 5'RACE template switching built TCR beta cDNA with unique molecular identifiers. TCRdb reprocessed the 5' RACE reads, with one entry per CDR3 protein and no DNA. The sample is made up of 350,000 to 400,000 distinct CDR3 sequences, and the top ten hold approximately 11% of it. What was sequenced was blood T cells: a sorted CD56 or NKG2C T cell subset, CD4+ or CD8+ T cells, or bulk PBMC T cells (not recorded which). J is TRBJ2-3 and V is TRBV5-1; the TRBD1 assignment by TCRdb is unverifiable without DNA. This receptor was identified in a woman in her fifties or sixties in good health. CDR3 protein: CASTTQGQGAGDTQYF.